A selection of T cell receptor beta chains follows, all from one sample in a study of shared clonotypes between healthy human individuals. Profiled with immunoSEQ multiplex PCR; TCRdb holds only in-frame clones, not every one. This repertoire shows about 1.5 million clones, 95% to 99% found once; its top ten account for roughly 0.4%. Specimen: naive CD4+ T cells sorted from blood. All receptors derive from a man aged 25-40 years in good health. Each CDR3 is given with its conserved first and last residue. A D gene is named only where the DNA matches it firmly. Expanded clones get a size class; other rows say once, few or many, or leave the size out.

CDR3 protein: CAWSVLHTPNEKLFF
CDR3 DNA: TGTGCCTGGAGTGTATTGCACACCCCTAATGAAAAACTGTTTTTT
D gene: -
V gene: TRBV30
clone size: -
J gene: TRBJ1-4

CDR3 protein: CASSLFGGSEAFF
CDR3 DNA: TGTGCCAGCAGCTTGTTTGGGGGCTCTGAAGCTTTCTTT
D gene: -
V gene: TRBV5-6
clone size: -
J gene: TRBJ1-1

CDR3 protein: CASSHRGNTIYF
CDR3 DNA: TGTGCCAGCAGTCACAGGGGGAACACCATATATTTT
D gene: TRBD1
V gene: TRBV6-1
clone size: -
J gene: TRBJ1-3

CDR3 protein: CASSYEGQAFF
CDR3 DNA: TGTGCCAGCAGTTACGAAGGCCAAGCTTTCTTT
D gene: -
V gene: TRBV6-5
clone size: -
J gene: TRBJ1-1

CDR3 protein: CASSQEETPIRINTEAFF
CDR3 DNA: TGCGCCAGCAGCCAAGAAGAGACACCCATTCGCATAAACACTGAAGCTTTCTTT
D gene: -
V gene: TRBV4-1
clone size: -
J gene: TRBJ1-1

CDR3 protein: CASSPSLAATNEKLFF
CDR3 DNA: TGTGCCAGCAGCCCTAGTCTGGCAGCAACTAATGAAAAACTGTTTTTT
D gene: -
V gene: TRBV9
clone size: -
J gene: TRBJ1-4

CDR3 protein: CASRGEGSASYEQYF
CDR3 DNA: TGTGCCAGCAGGGGGGAGGGTTCGGCCTCCTACGAGCAGTACTTC
D gene: TRBD2
V gene: TRBV27
clone size: -
J gene: TRBJ2-7

CDR3 protein: CAWSPLLGNTIYF
CDR3 DNA: TGTGCCTGGAGTCCGCTTTTGGGAAACACCATATATTTT
D gene: -
V gene: TRBV30
clone size: once
J gene: TRBJ1-3

CDR3 protein: CSAKQGGQSYEQYF
CDR3 DNA: TGCAGCGCAAAACAGGGGGGTCAGTCCTACGAGCAGTACTTC
D gene: TRBD1
V gene: TRBV29-1
clone size: -
J gene: TRBJ2-7

CDR3 protein: CASSPHMAAYNEQFF
CDR3 DNA: TGTGCTAGCAGCCCCCACATGGCGGCCTACAATGAGCAGTTCTTC
D gene: -
V gene: TRBV7-7
clone size: -
J gene: TRBJ2-1

CDR3 protein: CASSYTYNEQFF
CDR3 DNA: TGTGCCAGCAGCTATACCTACAATGAGCAGTTCTTC
D gene: -
V gene: TRBV5-5
clone size: -
J gene: TRBJ2-1

CDR3 protein: CAWSGYTSGSGEQYF
CDR3 DNA: TGTGCCTGGAGTGGGTATACTAGCGGGAGTGGTGAGCAGTACTTC
D gene: TRBD2
V gene: TRBV30
clone size: -
J gene: TRBJ2-7

CDR3 protein: CASSFSGSYEQYF
CDR3 DNA: TGTGCCAGCAGCTTCTCAGGGTCCTACGAGCAGTACTTC
D gene: -
V gene: TRBV7-9
clone size: -
J gene: TRBJ2-7

CDR3 protein: CASSRRGRGYNEQFF
CDR3 DNA: TGTGCCAGCAGCCGCCGCGGGAGGGGGTACAATGAGCAGTTCTTC
D gene: TRBD2
V gene: TRBV6-5
clone size: -
J gene: TRBJ2-1

CDR3 protein: CATTSAGTGGEKLFF
CDR3 DNA: TGTGCCACCACGTCCGCCGGGACAGGGGGCGAAAAACTGTTTTTT
D gene: TRBD1
V gene: TRBV2
clone size: -
J gene: TRBJ1-4

CDR3 protein: CASSEDRVSNQPQHF
CDR3 DNA: TGTGCCAGCAGCGAGGACAGGGTTAGCAATCAGCCCCAGCATTTT
D gene: TRBD1
V gene: TRBV2
clone size: -
J gene: TRBJ1-5

CDR3 protein: CAISENRGNTIYF
CDR3 DNA: TGTGCCATCAGTGAGAACAGGGGAAACACCATATATTTT
D gene: -
V gene: TRBV10-3
clone size: -
J gene: TRBJ1-3

CDR3 protein: CASSQSTRNQPQHF
CDR3 DNA: TGTGCCAGCAGCCAATCTACCCGAAATCAGCCCCAGCATTTT
D gene: -
V gene: TRBV16
clone size: -
J gene: TRBJ1-5

CDR3 protein: CATSIQGSDETQYF
CDR3 DNA: TGTGCCACCTCCATCCAGGGTTCGGATGAGACCCAGTACTTC
D gene: -
V gene: TRBV19
clone size: -
J gene: TRBJ2-5

CDR3 protein: CASSLSWVTNEKLFF
CDR3 DNA: TGTGCCAGCAGTTTATCGTGGGTTACTAATGAAAAACTGTTTTTT
D gene: -
V gene: TRBV27
clone size: once
J gene: TRBJ1-4

CDR3 protein: CASSLEGRTTNEKLFF
CDR3 DNA: TGCGCCAGCAGCTTGGAAGGAAGGACAACTAATGAAAAACTGTTTTTT
D gene: -
V gene: TRBV5-1
clone size: -
J gene: TRBJ1-4

CDR3 protein: CASKPPGRVSYEQYF
CDR3 DNA: TGTGCCAGTAAGCCTCCGGGACGGGTCTCCTACGAGCAGTACTTC
D gene: -
V gene: TRBV19
clone size: -
J gene: TRBJ2-7

CDR3 protein: CASSYSFYEQYF
CDR3 DNA: TGTGCCAGCAGTTACTCGTTCTACGAGCAGTACTTC
D gene: -
V gene: TRBV6-6
clone size: -
J gene: TRBJ2-7

CDR3 protein: CASSGGFAGVRIGELFF
CDR3 DNA: TGTGCCAGCAGCGGGGGGTTCGCGGGAGTACGTATCGGGGAGCTGTTTTTT
D gene: TRBD2
V gene: TRBV5-4
clone size: -
J gene: TRBJ2-2

CDR3 protein: CASSQDFRTGPYEQYF
CDR3 DNA: TGCGCCAGCAGCCAAGATTTTAGGACAGGCCCCTACGAGCAGTACTTC
D gene: TRBD1
V gene: TRBV4-3
clone size: -
J gene: TRBJ2-7

CDR3 protein: CASSTRDRSYEQYF
CDR3 DNA: TGTGCCAGCAGCACCCGGGACAGGTCCTACGAGCAGTACTTC
D gene: TRBD1
V gene: TRBV9
clone size: few
J gene: TRBJ2-7

CDR3 protein: CASSDRAMGLWNQPQHF
CDR3 DNA: TGTGCCAGCAGCGACAGGGCCATGGGCTTGTGGAATCAGCCCCAGCATTTT
D gene: TRBD1
V gene: TRBV28
clone size: -
J gene: TRBJ1-5

CDR3 protein: CASSGGISLLNTEAFF
CDR3 DNA: TGTGCCAGCAGTGGGGGCATCTCCTTGCTGAACACTGAAGCTTTCTTT
D gene: -
V gene: TRBV2
clone size: -
J gene: TRBJ1-1

CDR3 protein: CASSTTGVLTDEQFF
CDR3 DNA: TGCGCCAGCAGCACCACAGGGGTCCTGACCGATGAGCAGTTCTTC
D gene: TRBD1
V gene: TRBV5-1
clone size: -
J gene: TRBJ2-1

CDR3 protein: CASLAGTGGDQPQHF
CDR3 DNA: TGTGCCAGCCTTGCCGGGACAGGGGGAGATCAGCCCCAGCATTTT
D gene: TRBD1
V gene: TRBV6-1
clone size: -
J gene: TRBJ1-5

CDR3 protein: CASSLDLQVNTEAFF
CDR3 DNA: TGCGCCAGCAGCTTGGATCTACAGGTGAACACTGAAGCTTTCTTT
D gene: -
V gene: TRBV5-1
clone size: -
J gene: TRBJ1-1

CDR3 protein: CASSYRLMNTEAFF
CDR3 DNA: TGTGCCAGCAGTTACCGGTTGATGAACACTGAAGCTTTCTTT
D gene: -
V gene: TRBV6-6
clone size: once
J gene: TRBJ1-1

CDR3 protein: CASSPGQGGGYTF
CDR3 DNA: TGTGCCAGCAGCCCGGGACAGGGTGGCGGCTACACCTTC
D gene: TRBD1
V gene: TRBV11-2
clone size: -
J gene: TRBJ1-2

CDR3 protein: CASSLGLAGVEGELFF
CDR3 DNA: TGTGCCAGCAGCCTGGGACTAGCGGGAGTAGAGGGGGAGCTGTTTTTT
D gene: TRBD2
V gene: TRBV7-6
clone size: -
J gene: TRBJ2-2

CDR3 protein: CASSPGTDYYEQYF
CDR3 DNA: TGTGCCAGCAGCCCCGGGACCGACTACTACGAGCAGTACTTC
D gene: -
V gene: TRBV7-9
clone size: -
J gene: TRBJ2-7

CDR3 protein: CASSGTGTLLRETQYF
CDR3 DNA: TGTGCCAGCAGCGGTACAGGGACGCTCCTCAGGGAGACCCAGTACTTC
D gene: -
V gene: TRBV9
clone size: -
J gene: TRBJ2-5

CDR3 protein: CASSLLRVTTDTQYF
CDR3 DNA: TGTGCCAGCAGCTTATTGCGGGTCACCACAGATACGCAGTATTTT
D gene: -
V gene: TRBV7-9
clone size: -
J gene: TRBJ2-3

CDR3 protein: CASSPDEGRGDTEAFF
CDR3 DNA: TGTGCCAGCTCACCCGATGAGGGGCGCGGGGACACTGAAGCTTTCTTT
D gene: -
V gene: TRBV18
clone size: -
J gene: TRBJ1-1

CDR3 protein: CASSLGTFRREGEYEQYF
CDR3 DNA: TGTGCCAGCAGTTTAGGGACCTTTAGGCGGGAGGGCGAATACGAGCAGTACTTC
D gene: TRBD2
V gene: TRBV28
clone size: -
J gene: TRBJ2-7

CDR3 protein: CASSLIRGTSTDTQYF
CDR3 DNA: TGCGCCAGCAGCTTGATTCGAGGAACTAGCACAGATACGCAGTATTTT
D gene: -
V gene: TRBV5-1
clone size: -
J gene: TRBJ2-3

CDR3 protein: CASSFRGTGQFF
CDR3 DNA: TGTGCCAGCAGTTTCAGGGGAACCGGGCAGTTCTTC
D gene: -
V gene: TRBV27
clone size: -
J gene: TRBJ2-1

CDR3 protein: CASSPSLAGGLNEQFF
CDR3 DNA: TGTGCCAGCAGCCCTTCCCTAGCGGGAGGGCTTAATGAGCAGTTCTTC
D gene: TRBD2
V gene: TRBV9
clone size: once
J gene: TRBJ2-1

CDR3 protein: CASSQATGTGGNEQFF
CDR3 DNA: TGTGCCAGCAGCCAAGCTACCGGGACAGGGGGGAATGAGCAGTTCTTC
D gene: TRBD1
V gene: TRBV14
clone size: -
J gene: TRBJ2-1

CDR3 protein: CASSYSAWGNSYEQYF
CDR3 DNA: TGTGCCAGCAGTTACTCGGCTTGGGGGAACTCCTACGAGCAGTACTTC
D gene: -
V gene: TRBV6-5
clone size: once
J gene: TRBJ2-7